The text below deals with one T cell receptor (beta chain). This specimen belongs to a study of blood T cell repertoires in COVID-19. Study background: Sites across the United States, Italy and Spain contributed samples from acute and convalescent COVID-19.

The study recruited people aged roughly 18 to 100 years across about two dozen US areas. Grouping used clinical history reported by participants in a survey and questionnaire. J gave up 6 bases and V 7 bases, and 13 bases lay outside the gene matches. Germline assignment: CDR1 SEHNR and CDR2 FQNEAQ (reference sequence). This CDR3 region has 16 residues. Profiled with immunoSEQ multiplex PCR; TCRdb holds only in-frame clones, not every one. The repertoire holds 250,000 or so clones, with roughly 86% as singletons. The sequenced sample consisted of PBMCs or T cells enriched from blood (not recorded which). The receptor's source is a woman aged 18-29 years who had recovered from COVID-19. The chain joins TRBV7-9 to TRBJ1-4, with 8 bases that match TRBD1. CDR3 amino acids: CASILETGDEDEKLFF. The CDR3 DNA follows: TGTGCCAGCATCTTGGAGACAGGGGATGAAGATGAAAAACTGTTTTTT.